This TCR beta chain was profiled in a study of cytomegalovirus exposure and HLA in healthy donors. PCR was performed using 60 Vbeta and 13 Jbeta primers. Some clones are missing from TCRdb's copy, which holds only in-frame ones; the method was immunoSEQ multiplex PCR. This sample's table has roughly 100,000 clones. Points from the study as a whole: It was 150 or so TCR beta chains that were listed as cytomegalovirus-associated. Most CMV-associated TCR beta chains appeared HLA-restricted in a later analysis.

Of note for this clone: Its target is unknown.

Looked up from germline, CDR1 is KGHSH and CDR2 is LQKENI. The CDR3 spans 16 residues. V was clipped by 0 bases and J by 7 bases, with 16 bases between them. Sequenced material: PBMCs. The chain employs TRBV18 and TRBJ1-5, with D maybe TRBD1 (5 bases). The source is a man aged 35 to 55 in good health and CMV-seronegative. This chain's CDR3 is CASSPPSTGTRQPQHF. The DNA of the CDR3 is TGTGCCAGCTCACCACCTTCGACGGGGACTAGGCAGCCCCAGCATTTT. Drawing the rest from reference TRBV18 and TRBJ1-5, the complete variable domain is NAGVMQNPRHLVRRRGQEARLRCSPMKGHSHVYWYRQLPEEGLKFMVYLQKENIIDESGMPKERFSAEFPKEGPSILRIQQVVRGDSAAYFCASSPPSTGTRQPQHFGDGTRLSIL.